Sequencing of this T cell receptor (beta chain) was carried out in a study of PD-1 blockade in mismatch repair-deficient tumors. Broader study findings: Rapid post-treatment expansion, then contraction, generally preceding radiologic response, marked tumor-resident clones.

Repertoires were generated with immunoSEQ multiplex PCR, while TCRdb's copy carries only in-frame clones and drops some. The sample carries around 51,000 clones, approximately 84% recorded once. CDR1 is MNHNS, CDR2 SASEGT, per germline. The CDR3 length is 13 residues. The V gene lost 2 bases and the J gene lost 4 bases, with 8 bases spanning the gap. TCR sequencing covered three patients who responded to pembrolizumab. On this clone itself: Its antigen remains unidentified.

Here the sequenced sample was peripheral blood, taken roughly 21 weeks after starting pembrolizumab. The sequence derives from an adult with mismatch repair-deficient cancer. The chain employs TRBV6-1 and TRBJ1-2; no reliable D call. The CDR3 protein is CASSELGVYGYTF. As DNA, the CDR3 is TGTGCCAGCAGTGAACTCGGGGTCTATGGCTACACCTTC.